In its sample, the clone carrying this TCR beta chain was seen a few times. This sample is part of a study of blood T cell repertoires in COVID-19. The wider study: Acute-phase and convalescent COVID-19 samples originated in the United States, Italy and Spain. T cells, B-cell-depleted T cells, or PBMCs provided the cDNA or gDNA that served as material.

Some clones are missing from TCRdb's copy, which holds only in-frame ones; the method was immunoSEQ multiplex PCR. The top ten hold about an eighth of the sample, which has 120,000 to 150,000 clones, 65% to 85% seen once. This sequence originates from a man aged 55-75 years with active or convalescent COVID-19. The sequenced sample consisted of peripheral blood.

This CDR3 is CASSLGQGIADTQYF. CDR3 sequence (DNA): TGCGCCAGCAGCTTGGGACAGGGAATCGCAGATACGCAGTATTTT. The gene calls are TRBV5-1 and TRBJ2-3, with TRBD1 matching 7 bases. CDR3 length equals 15 residues. Germline trimming cut 0 bases from V and 4 bases from J; bases unmatched to any gene: 5. Germline V gives CDR1 SGHRS, CDR2 YFSETQ.